The next 31 T cell receptor beta chains were all read from a single sample in a study of shared clonotypes between healthy human individuals. This table comes from immunoSEQ multiplex PCR, and its TCRdb copy is limited to in-frame clones, with some not included. The sample carries around 300,000 clones, roughly 84% recorded once. Specimen: memory CD8+ T cells sorted from blood. The sample's subset: CD45RO+ cells pooled with CCR7-negative TemRA cells. These receptors were obtained from a man aged 18 to 29 in good health.

J is TRBJ2-1 and V is TRBV27, with 10 positions matching TRBD2. Trimming cost V 5 bases and J 5 bases; bases outside gene matches: 9. The CDR3 extends over 16 amino acids. Germline V CDR1 and CDR2: MNHEY, SMNVEV (reference sequence). The CDR3 loop reads CASSRTSGYINNEQFF. CDR3 bases: TGTGCCAGCAGTAGGACTAGCGGCTACATAAACAATGAGCAGTTCTTC.

This sequence joins TRBV25-1 and TRBJ1-3; D not certain. The V gene lost 1 base and the J gene lost 0 bases, with 7 bases spanning the gap. This CDR3 is built from 15 residues. Per germline, CDR1 MGHDK and CDR2 SYGVNS. This chain's CDR3 is CASSELEGSGNTIYF. For the CDR3, the DNA is TGTGCCAGCAGTGAATTGGAGGGCTCTGGAAACACCATATATTTT.

V and J are TRBV30 and TRBJ1-2; D remains unclear. CDR1 and CDR2 (germline): GTSNPN, SVGIG (reference sequence). The V gene lost 8 bases and the J gene lost 5 bases, with 18 bases spanning the gap. CDR3 length equals 13 residues. The CDR3 nucleotides are TGTGCCCGTAATGGGGAGGAAGGGTATGGCTACACCTTC. Translated, it gives CARNGEEGYGYTF.

This clone has ten or more counts. The chain links TRBV28 to TRBJ1-4; D may be TRBD1 (5 bases). Trimming pared 5 bases from V and 5 bases from J, leaving 18 bases between. The CDR3 contains 16 residues. CDR1 and CDR2 from the germline V gene are MDHEN and SYDVKM. The CDR3 is CASSDRDWERNEKLFF. CDR3 coding DNA: TGTGCCAGCAGTGATCGGGACTGGGAAAGGAATGAAAAACTGTTTTTT.

This sequence joins TRBV25-1 and TRBJ2-7; no definite D call. The CDR3 has 15 amino acids. Germline V gives CDR1 MGHDK, CDR2 SYGVNS. The germline V and J ends were trimmed by 1 base and 0 bases, with 10 bases remaining between them. CDR3 nucleotides: TGTGCCAGCAGTGAATTTACGCTTAACTCCTACGAGCAGTACTTC. Its translation is CASSEFTLNSYEQYF.

The J gene is TRBJ1-5, the V gene TRBV7-9; 10 bases are shared with TRBD1. Germline V gene data show CDR1 as SEHNR and CDR2 as FQNEAQ (reference sequence). CDR3 size: 18 residues. V lost 2 bases, J lost 1 base, and 8 bases stayed unmatched. The CDR3 here is CASSLSRGQGTSNQPQHF. In DNA, the CDR3 is TGTGCCAGCAGCTTAAGCAGGGGACAGGGGACGAGCAATCAGCCCCAGCATTTT.

This clone was seen many times. The rearrangement links TRBV7-9 to TRBJ1-2; D is perhaps TRBD1 (5 bases). Trimming took off 5 bases at V and 7 bases at J, with 17 bases between the two ends. Germline lookup yields CDR1 SEHNR and CDR2 FQNEAQ (reference sequence). This CDR3 has 14 residues. The CDR3 protein is CASSPTDSLVGYTF. For the CDR3, the DNA is TGTGCCAGCAGCCCTACCGACAGCCTGGTTGGCTACACCTTC.

This chain joins TRBV7-9 and TRBJ2-7; the D gene is possibly TRBD1 (6 bases). Germline V gene sequence: CDR1 SEHNR, CDR2 FQNEAQ (reference sequence). Between the trimmed V and J ends, which lost 5 bases and 3 bases, there was a span of 17 bases. This CDR3 is built from 15 residues. The CDR3 nucleotides read TGTGCCAGCAGCGGGGACATATCAAACCGCTACGAGCAGTACTTC. Protein product: CASSGDISNRYEQYF.

The rearrangement joins TRBV29-1 to TRBJ2-5, with D perhaps matching TRBD2 (6 bases). This CDR3 comprises 17 residues. The germline V gene encodes CDR1 SQVTM and CDR2 ANQGSEA. The V gene lost 4 bases and the J gene lost 4 bases, with 25 bases spanning the gap. For the CDR3, the DNA is TGCAGCGTTGGGGCCCTGGCGGGACCCGAGGTTCCAGAGACCCAGTACTTC. It translates to CSVGALAGPEVPETQYF. The entire variable domain, with the rest obtained from reference TRBV29-1 and TRBJ2-5, is as follows: SAVISQKPSRDICQRGTSLTIQCQVDSQVTMMFWYRQQPGQSLTLIATANQGSEATYESGFVIDKFPISRPNLTFSTLTVSNMSPEDSSIYLCSVGALAGPEVPETQYFGPGTRLLVL.

The DNA of the CDR3 is TGTGCCAGCAGTCTAAGAGAGCGGGGGACGTACCAAGAGACCCAGTACTTC. Translation gives CASSLRERGTYQETQYF. The rearrangement links TRBV7-8 to TRBJ2-5, with TRBD2 matching 8 bases. Germline CDR1 reads SGHVS; CDR2 reads FQNEAQ. The trim removed 6 bases at V and 0 bases at J, leaving 12 bases unmatched. The CDR3 has 17 amino acids. The complete variable domain, with remaining parts taken from reference TRBV7-8 and TRBJ2-5, reads GAGVSQSPRYKVAKRGQDVALRCDPISGHVSLFWYQQALGQGPEFLTYFQNEAQLDKSGLPSDRFFAERPEGSVSTLKIQRTQQEDSAVYLCASSLRERGTYQETQYFGPGTRLLVL.

The rearrangement links TRBV19 to TRBJ2-2; D tentatively fits TRBD1 or TRBD2 (5 bases each). The germline V gene has CDR1 LNHDA and CDR2 SQIVND (reference sequence). With 5 bases removed from V and 6 bases from J, the gap between germline ends came to 16 bases. The CDR3 contains 15 residues. Written as DNA, the CDR3 is TGTGCCAGTAGTCGGGGCGGACTTTGGCCCGGGGAGCTGTTTTTT. Encoded protein: CASSRGGLWPGELFF.

This sequence joins TRBV30 and TRBJ2-2; D may be TRBD2 (5 bases). The CDR3 has 11 residues. The germline V and J ends were trimmed by 5 bases and 4 bases, with 5 bases remaining between them. Germline V lookup: CDR1 GTSNPN, CDR2 SVGIG (reference sequence). The CDR3 here is CAWEGTGELFF. The CDR3 DNA sequence: TGTGCCTGGGAGGGCACCGGGGAGCTGTTTTTT.

V and J are TRBV7-2 and TRBJ2-1; D is unresolved. CDR3 size: 12 residues. Looked up from germline, CDR1 is SGHTA and CDR2 is FQGNSA. V was clipped by 3 bases and J by 14 bases, with 14 bases between them. CDR3 bases: TGTGCCAGCAGCTTGGACGGCGAAAAAGAGTTCTTC. This gives the protein CASSLDGEKEFF. Filled out from reference TRBV7-2 and TRBJ2-1, the complete variable domain reads GAGVSQSPSNKVTEKGKDVELRCDPISGHTALYWYRQSLGQGLEFLIYFQGNSAPDKSGLPSDRFSAERTGGSVSTLTIQRTQQEDSAVYLCASSLDGEKEFFGPGTRLTVL.

The chain links TRBV7-9 to TRBJ2-4; 11 bases are shared with TRBD2. This CDR3 has 18 amino acids. Germline loops: CDR1 SEHNR, CDR2 FQNEAQ (reference sequence). V was clipped by 1 base and J by 6 bases; unmatched bases: 11. The CDR3 nucleotides are TGTGCCAGCAGCTTAGACAGGTGGCTAGCGGGAGGAAGAAACATTCAGTACTTC. Protein product: CASSLDRWLAGGRNIQYF. Filled out from reference TRBV7-9 and TRBJ2-4, the complete variable domain reads DTGVSQNPRHKITKRGQNVTFRCDPISEHNRLYWYRQTLGQGPEFLTYFQNEAQLEKSRLLSDRFSAERPKGSFSTLEIQRTEQGDSAMYLCASSLDRWLAGGRNIQYFGAGTRLSVL.

V is TRBV7-9 and J is TRBJ1-1, with D maybe TRBD1 (5 bases). Germline CDR1 SEHNR, CDR2 FQNEAQ (reference sequence). The V end lost 2 bases, the J end lost 7 bases, and 14 bases lay between the germline ends. The CDR3 contains 14 residues. Here the CDR3 reads CASSLLGAENEAFF. DNA for the CDR3: TGTGCCAGCAGCTTATTAGGGGCTGAAAATGAAGCTTTCTTT. Using reference TRBV7-9 and TRBJ1-1 for the parts outside the CDR3, the full variable domain is DTGVSQNPRHKITKRGQNVTFRCDPISEHNRLYWYRQTLGQGPEFLTYFQNEAQLEKSRLLSDRFSAERPKGSFSTLEIQRTEQGDSAMYLCASSLLGAENEAFFGQGTRLTVV.

The J gene is TRBJ1-2, the V gene TRBV9; D gene uncertain. Germline CDR1 SGDLS, CDR2 YYNGEE. The CDR3 is made up of 13 amino acids. The germline V and J ends were trimmed by 7 bases and 1 base, with 11 bases remaining between them. CDR3 coding DNA: TGTGCCAGCTCAGTCGCCGATAACTATGGCTACACCTTC. This codes for CASSVADNYGYTF.

The CDR3 DNA follows: TGTGCCAGCAGCCGACAGGGCGGCAATCAGCCCCAGCATTTT. It encodes CASSRQGGNQPQHF. V gene TRBV27 combines with J gene TRBJ1-5, with TRBD1 identical over 7 bases. Losses at the gene ends were 6 bases for V and 2 bases for J; bases not matched to a gene: 4. This CDR3 is built from 14 residues. Germline V gene lookup returns CDR1 MNHEY and CDR2 SMNVEV (reference sequence).

On this clone: A single base is all that separates this from a far larger clone, so a read error is likely. This chain joins TRBV2 and TRBJ1-6; D not resolved. Deletions cut 10 bases from V and 0 bases from J, with 25 bases between. The germline V gene has CDR1 SNHLY and CDR2 FYNNEI. This CDR3 has 19 residues. The CDR3 loop reads CAMVEDGTVISSYNSPLHF. In DNA, the CDR3 is TGTGCCATGGTGGAAGACGGCACCGTTATTAGCTCCTATAATTCACCCCTCCACTTT.

The chain recombines TRBV30 with TRBJ1-2, with D possibly being TRBD1 (6 bases). The germline V and J ends were trimmed by 2 bases and 6 bases, with 19 bases remaining between them. This CDR3 spans 15 amino acids. Per the germline V gene, CDR1 is GTSNPN and CDR2 is SVGIG (reference sequence). The CDR3 spells CAWSWEDEDRNGYTF. In DNA form, the CDR3 reads TGTGCCTGGAGTTGGGAAGATGAAGACAGGAATGGCTACACCTTC.

This CDR3 is CAWSHRKQFF. The DNA of the CDR3 is TGTGCCTGGTCTCACCGAAAGCAGTTCTTC. The V and J genes are TRBV30 and TRBJ2-1; the D is unclear. Between the trimmed V and J ends, which lost 5 bases and 11 bases, there was a span of 10 bases. Per the germline V gene, CDR1 is GTSNPN and CDR2 is SVGIG (reference sequence). CDR3 size: 10 residues.

The V gene is TRBV25-1, the J gene TRBJ2-1; no clear D. CDR1 is MGHDK and CDR2 is SYGVNS in the germline V gene. The CDR3 loop spans 13 amino acids. Trimming took off 8 bases at V and 0 bases at J, with 8 bases between the two ends. The CDR3, as DNA: TGTGCCAGCGGTCGGAGCTCCTACAATGAGCAGTTCTTC. Translating gives CASGRSSYNEQFF. The full variable domain, with the rest looked up from reference TRBV25-1 and TRBJ2-1, is EADIYQTPRYLVIGTGKKITLECSQTMGHDKMYWYQQDPGMELHLIHYSYGVNSTEKGDLSSESTVSRIRTEHFPLTLESARPSHTSQYLCASGRSSYNEQFFGPGTRLTVL.

The rearrangement uses TRBV4-3 and TRBJ1-4; TRBD1 matches at 9 bases. CDR3 length equals 16 residues. After removal of 4 bases from V and 5 bases from J, the junction contained 8 bases not matched to a gene. Germline V gene lookup returns CDR1 LGHNA and CDR2 YSLEER. CDR3 amino acids: CASSPLLGTGNEKLFF. The CDR3, as DNA: TGCGCCAGCAGCCCCCTCCTGGGGACAGGGAATGAAAAACTGTTTTTT.

Of note for this clone: The same CDR3 also results from other DNA sequences found in this sample. The rearrangement joins TRBV7-2 to TRBJ2-7; D is uncertain. Germline V gene data show CDR1 as SGHTA and CDR2 as FQGNSA. There are 13 residues in the CDR3. V was pared by 1 base and J by 3 bases, with 7 bases between. The CDR3 loop reads CASSLGPGYEQYF. The CDR3 bases are TGTGCCAGCAGCTTAGGTCCCGGCTACGAGCAGTACTTC. Using reference TRBV7-2 and TRBJ2-7 for the parts outside the CDR3, the full variable domain is GAGVSQSPSNKVTEKGKDVELRCDPISGHTALYWYRQSLGQGLEFLIYFQGNSAPDKSGLPSDRFSAERTGGSVSTLTIQRTQQEDSAVYLCASSLGPGYEQYFGPGTRLTVT.

V gene TRBV6-1 combines with J gene TRBJ2-7, with a possible D match to TRBD1 (6 bases). This CDR3 has 13 amino acids. V lost 3 bases and J 7 bases, leaving 13 bases between the germline ends. Germline CDR1 reads MNHNS; CDR2 reads SASEGT. Written as DNA, the CDR3 is TGTGCCAGCAGTGAGATCACAGGGTGGGAGCAGTACTTC. It is translated as CASSEITGWEQYF.

The V and J genes are TRBV27 and TRBJ2-7; the match to TRBD2 covers 7 bases. V was clipped by 5 bases and J by 3 bases; unmatched bases: 7. This CDR3 comprises 14 residues. Germline assignment: CDR1 MNHEY and CDR2 SMNVEV (reference sequence). The CDR3 DNA reads TGTGCCAGCAGTCCCTGGGGGGGTGGCTACGAGCAGTACTTC. This encodes CASSPWGGGYEQYF.

The chain recombines TRBV4-3 with TRBJ1-5; D remains ambiguous. The CDR3 runs to 19 residues. With 0 bases removed from V and 0 bases from J, the gap between germline ends came to 18 bases. Germline loops: CDR1 LGHNA, CDR2 YSLEER. The CDR3 coding sequence is TGCGCCAGCAGCCAAGATCGTTCGTTACGCCAGGTTAGCAATCAGCCCCAGCATTTT. This codes for CASSQDRSLRQVSNQPQHF.

The chain uses TRBV9 and TRBJ2-7; a weak D match, TRBD2 (5 bases). In germline, CDR1 is SGDLS, CDR2 YYNGEE. Trimming took 1 base from V and 7 from J, leaving 12 bases between them. The CDR3 is made up of 13 amino acids. The CDR3: CASSVNGIEEQYF. The CDR3 nucleotides read TGTGCCAGCAGCGTAAACGGGATTGAGGAGCAGTACTTC.

This clone is a singleton in its sample. The chain carries TRBV7-8 and TRBJ2-5; 9 bases line up with TRBD2. The CDR3 loop spans 15 amino acids. The junction had 2 bases not matched to a gene; V was cut back by 0 bases and J by 3 bases. Germline-derived CDR1 and CDR2 are SGHVS and FQNEAQ. The CDR3 sequence is CASSLASSGEETQYF. The CDR3 nucleotides read TGTGCCAGCAGCTTAGCGTCTAGCGGGGAAGAGACCCAGTACTTC.

Points on this clone: Other DNA sequences in the sample encode the same CDR3. The J gene is TRBJ2-2, the V gene TRBV18; possible D gene TRBD2, 6 bases. From germline, CDR1 is KGHSH and CDR2 LQKENI. The ends were cut back, 3 bases at V and 1 base at J, with 6 bases in the middle. The CDR3 extends over 14 amino acids. CDR3: CASSPGGNTGELFF. Here the CDR3 DNA reads TGTGCCAGCTCACCGGGGGGGAACACCGGGGAGCTGTTTTTT.

This chain uses TRBV27 with TRBJ2-7; D possibly corresponds to TRBD2 (6 bases). Per germline, CDR1 MNHEY and CDR2 SMNVEV (reference sequence). The CDR3 has 13 residues. Trimming removed 8 bases at V and 2 bases at J, with 13 bases between. The CDR3 bases are TGTGCCAGCTCAGGGACTGGGACCTACGAGCAGTACTTC. This translates into CASSGTGTYEQYF.

This chain uses TRBV13 with TRBJ2-7; D is tentatively TRBD1 or TRBD2 (7 bases each). V dropped 5 bases and J dropped 4 bases, with 9 bases sitting between them. CDR1 is PRHDT, CDR2 FYEKMQ, per germline (reference sequence). The CDR3 loop spans 12 amino acids. The CDR3 spells CASSQGGYEQYF. The CDR3 DNA is TGTGCCAGCAGCCAGGGGGGGTACGAGCAGTACTTC.